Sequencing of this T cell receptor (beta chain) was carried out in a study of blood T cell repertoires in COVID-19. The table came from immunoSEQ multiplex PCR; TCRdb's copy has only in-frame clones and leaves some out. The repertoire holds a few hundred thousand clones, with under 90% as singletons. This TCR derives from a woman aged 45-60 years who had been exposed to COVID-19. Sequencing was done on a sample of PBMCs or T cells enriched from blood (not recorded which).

The CDR3 loop reads CASSDWDRGQTF. CDR3 coding DNA: TGTGCCAGCAGTGATTGGGACAGGGGGCAAACCTTC. The rearrangement links TRBV6-1 to TRBJ1-2, with 12 bases aligning to TRBD1. CDR1 and CDR2 (germline): MNHNS, SASEGT. After removal of 3 bases from V and 14 bases from J, the junction contained 4 bases not matched to a gene. CDR3 length: 12 amino acids.